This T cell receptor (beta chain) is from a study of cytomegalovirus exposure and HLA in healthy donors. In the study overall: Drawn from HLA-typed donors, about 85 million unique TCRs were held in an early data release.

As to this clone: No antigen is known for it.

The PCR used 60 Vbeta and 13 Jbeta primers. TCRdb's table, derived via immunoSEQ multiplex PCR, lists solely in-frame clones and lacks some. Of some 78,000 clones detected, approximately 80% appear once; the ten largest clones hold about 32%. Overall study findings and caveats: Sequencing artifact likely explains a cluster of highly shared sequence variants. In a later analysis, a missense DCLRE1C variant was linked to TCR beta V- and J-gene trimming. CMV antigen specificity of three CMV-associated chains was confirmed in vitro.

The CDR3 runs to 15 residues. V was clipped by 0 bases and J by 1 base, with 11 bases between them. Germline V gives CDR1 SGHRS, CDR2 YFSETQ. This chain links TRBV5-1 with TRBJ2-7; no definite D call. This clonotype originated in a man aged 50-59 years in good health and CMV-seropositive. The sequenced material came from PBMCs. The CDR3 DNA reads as TGCGCCAGCAGCTTGGATCTATCCGGTTCCTACGAGCAGTACTTC. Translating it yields CASSLDLSGSYEQYF.